Listed below are T cell receptor beta chains from one sample, sequenced in a study of control samples from healthy donors and cancer patients. The data were produced by immunoSEQ multiplex PCR, yet TCRdb's version contains in-frame clones alone and is incomplete. The sample yields 90,000 to 150,000 clones, around 89% seen once. The sequenced sample consisted of blood. These receptors all stem from a man aged 50 to 59 in good health. CDR3s include the opening cysteine and the closing phenylalanine or tryptophan. Fields, in order: J gene, D gene, V gene, clone size, CDR3 DNA, CDR3 protein. A D gene is named only where the DNA matches it firmly. Only some rows state a clone size, as once, few, many or a class for expanded clones.

TRBJ2-1	.	TRBV11-2	few	TGTGCCAGCAGCTTAGATCAGGGGAGGGTCCGTCTTTTGAAATACAATGAGCAGTTCTTC	CASSLDQGRVRLLKYNEQFF
TRBJ1-2	.	TRBV9	.	TGTGCCAGCAGCGTTCAGGGAGTTAACTATGGCTACACCTTC	CASSVQGVNYGYTF
TRBJ2-3	.	TRBV24-1	.	TGTGCCACCACCCCGGGGCAGAGCAGCACAGATACGCAGTATTTT	CATTPGQSSTDTQYF
TRBJ1-5	.	TRBV30	.	TGTGCCTGGAGGCCGAAGGGACTGAGCAATCAGCCCCAGCATTTT	CAWRPKGLSNQPQHF
TRBJ1-2	.	TRBV9	.	TGTGCCAGCAGCGCAATCTATGGCTACACCTTC	CASSAIYGYTF
TRBJ2-7	.	TRBV6-1	.	TGTGCCAGCAGTGAAGCGGCGGGATACGAGCAGTACTTC	CASSEAAGYEQYF
TRBJ1-5	.	TRBV12-3/TRBV12-4	few	TGTGCCAGCAGTACCGGGATCAACCAGCCCCAGCATTTT	CASSTGINQPQHF
TRBJ1-5	TRBD1	TRBV7-2	.	TGTGCCAGCAGCTTAGTAGAGGGACAGGGATTAGGCAATCAGCCCCAGCATTTT	CASSLVEGQGLGNQPQHF
TRBJ2-1	.	TRBV29-1	.	TGCAGCTTCGACTTTTACAATGAGCAGTTCTTC	CSFDFYNEQFF
TRBJ2-7	TRBD2	TRBV5-1	few	TGCGCCAGCAGCCCCGGGACGGCGGCGGGGGACGGCGAGCAGTACTTC	CASSPGTAAGDGEQYF
TRBJ1-2	.	TRBV6-6	.	TGTGCCAGCAGTACGAGACGGGACTATGGCTACACCTTC	CASSTRRDYGYTF
TRBJ1-2	TRBD1	TRBV3-1/TRBV3-2	.	TGTGCCAGCAGCCAGGTGGGACAGGACAAGGGAATTTACACCTTC	CASSQVGQDKGIYTF
TRBJ2-7	.	TRBV12-3/TRBV12-4	.	TGTGCCAGCAGTTTTGGGCCGGTCTACGAGCAGTACTTC	CASSFGPVYEQYF
TRBJ2-5	.	TRBV2	.	TGTGCCAGCAGTGTCCGGACAGAAGAGACCCAGTACTTC	CASSVRTEETQYF
TRBJ2-1	.	TRBV7-2	.	TGTGCCAGCAGCTTAATCGCAGTCCAGAACGACAATGAGCAGTTCTTC	CASSLIAVQNDNEQFF
TRBJ1-2	.	TRBV6-5	.	TGTGCCAGCAGAGGACAGACCTTGGGCGGCTACACCTTC	CASRGQTLGGYTF
TRBJ2-2	.	TRBV7-2	few	TGTGCCAGCAGCTTAGGGGCGAACACCGGGGAGCTGTTTTTT	CASSLGANTGELFF
TRBJ2-7	TRBD2	TRBV4-1	.	TGCGCCAGCAGCCAAGAAGCGGTTAGCGGGGTCTCCTACGAGCAGTACTTC	CASSQEAVSGVSYEQYF
TRBJ1-2	TRBD1	TRBV30	.	TGTGCCTGGACCCGGACAGGGGGCCAGTATGGCTACACCTTC	CAWTRTGGQYGYTF
TRBJ1-2	TRBD1	TRBV29-1	.	TGCAGCGTTCACAGGGGGCTCGGCTACACCTTC	CSVHRGLGYTF
TRBJ2-7	.	TRBV10-3	.	TGTGCCATCAGTGTGCGGGACAACTCCTACGAGCAGTACTTC	CAISVRDNSYEQYF
TRBJ2-5	.	TRBV5-5	.	TGTGCCAGCAGCTTGGGAGGGGTAAATCCTCCCCAGCCTTTAGAGACCCAGTACTTC	CASSLGGVNPPQPLETQYF
TRBJ1-5	TRBD1	TRBV4-3	.	TGCGCCAGCAGCCAAGATGCCACAGGGGAACATCAGCCCCAGCATTTT	CASSQDATGEHQPQHF
TRBJ2-3	.	TRBV6-1	.	TGTGCCAGCAGTGAAAGGGTTGACAGCGCGTTTTCAGATACGCAGTATTTT	CASSERVDSAFSDTQYF
TRBJ1-2	.	TRBV18	.	TGTGCCAGCTCACCACTGTCGGGCGCCTCCGTCTTC	CASSPLSGASVF
TRBJ1-2	.	TRBV5-1	.	TGCGCCAGCAGCTTGGGGGGTGATGGCTACACCTTC	CASSLGGDGYTF
TRBJ2-7	.	TRBV30	.	TGTGCCTGGAGTGATCGGCCCTACGAGCAGTACTTC	CAWSDRPYEQYF
TRBJ1-1	.	TRBV11-2	.	TGTGCCAGCAGCTTCTCCGGAGCGAACACTGAAGCTTTCTTT	CASSFSGANTEAFF
TRBJ1-5	TRBD1	TRBV19	.	TGTGCCAGTAGTATCGGACAGGGGGCAAGACAGCCCCAGCATTTT	CASSIGQGARQPQHF
TRBJ1-2	.	TRBV7-2	.	TGTGCCAGCAGCTTACGGGCCATGGGGGGCTACACCTTC	CASSLRAMGGYTF
TRBJ1-3	.	TRBV6-5	.	TGTGCCAGCAGTTACGGGAGATACTCTGGAAACACCATATATTTT	CASSYGRYSGNTIYF
TRBJ1-1	.	TRBV11-2	.	TGTGCCAGCAGCTTCGGGGGGGCTGACACTGAAGCTTTCTTT	CASSFGGADTEAFF
TRBJ2-3	.	TRBV9	.	TGTGCCAGCAGCGTAGTTGGAGAGGTAGCAGATACGCAGTATTTT	CASSVVGEVADTQYF
TRBJ2-7	.	TRBV30	few	TGTGCCTGGAACAGGGACCACGAGCAGTACTTC	CAWNRDHEQYF
TRBJ2-5	TRBD2	TRBV7-2	.	TGTGCCAGCAGCCTCGGGACTAGCGGGGGCCTCCAAGAGACCCAGTACTTC	CASSLGTSGGLQETQYF
TRBJ2-7	.	TRBV18	.	TGTGCCAGCTCACCACCGTTCACAGGGTACGACTACGAGCAGTACTTC	CASSPPFTGYDYEQYF
TRBJ2-7	.	TRBV30	.	TGTGCCCGGCAGGGTCAGGGCTACGAGCAGTACTTC	CARQGQGYEQYF
TRBJ1-1	TRBD1	TRBV5-1	.	TGCGCCAGCAGGTTACAGGGGGAGAACACTGAAGCTTTCTTT	CASRLQGENTEAFF
TRBJ1-3	.	TRBV6-5	.	TGTGCCAGCAGGACCGATTCGGGGAACACCATATATTTT	CASRTDSGNTIYF
TRBJ1-4	.	TRBV30	.	TGTGCCTGGAGTGTGACGACTAATGAAAAACTGTTTTTT	CAWSVTTNEKLFF
TRBJ1-3	.	TRBV18	few	TGTGCCAGCTCAGCTAACTCTGGAAACACCATATATTTT	CASSANSGNTIYF
TRBJ2-5	.	TRBV10-3	once	TGTGCCATCAGTGCCCTGGAGGGGGTCCAAGAGACCCAGTACTTC	CAISALEGVQETQYF
TRBJ2-1	TRBD2	TRBV19	.	TGTGCCAGTAGTATCACGAAGCGGGGGCCGGGACAATACAATGAGCAGTTCTTC	CASSITKRGPGQYNEQFF
TRBJ2-5	TRBD2	TRBV19	.	TGTGCCAGTAGCTCTAGCGGATTACGGGAGACCCAGTACTTC	CASSSSGLRETQYF
TRBJ1-6	.	TRBV5-1	.	TGCGCCAGCAGCTCCCCGGAAGGAAATTCACCCCTCCACTTT	CASSSPEGNSPLHF
TRBJ1-5	.	TRBV12-3/TRBV12-4	.	TGTGCCAGCAGTTTGGGCAGAGGCCAGCCCCAGCATTTT	CASSLGRGQPQHF
TRBJ1-2	.	TRBV4-2	.	TGTGCCAGCAGCCAAGAGAGGGGCCCTACTCACTATGGCTACACCTTC	CASSQERGPTHYGYTF
TRBJ2-5	.	TRBV9	.	TGTGCCAGCAGCGTAAGGGGGGGCATGGAGACCCAGTACTTC	CASSVRGGMETQYF
TRBJ2-7	TRBD1	TRBV19	.	TGTGCCAGTAGTGTTCTACAGGGGTCCCACTACGAGCAGTACTTC	CASSVLQGSHYEQYF
TRBJ2-2	TRBD1	TRBV7-9	.	TGTGCCAGCAGCGTTTCACAGGGGGCAGCCGGGGAGCTGTTTTTT	CASSVSQGAAGELFF
TRBJ2-7	.	TRBV12-3/TRBV12-4	.	TGTGCCAGCGGGGGGCCCATGTACGAGCAGTACTTC	CASGGPMYEQYF
TRBJ2-7	TRBD2	TRBV27	.	TGTGCCAGCAGTCCCTGGACTAGCTACGTAGATGACGAGCAGTACTTC	CASSPWTSYVDDEQYF
TRBJ2-3	.	TRBV3-1/TRBV3-2	.	TGTGCCAGCAGCCAAGATGGCAGTCTCACAGATACGCAGTATTTT	CASSQDGSLTDTQYF